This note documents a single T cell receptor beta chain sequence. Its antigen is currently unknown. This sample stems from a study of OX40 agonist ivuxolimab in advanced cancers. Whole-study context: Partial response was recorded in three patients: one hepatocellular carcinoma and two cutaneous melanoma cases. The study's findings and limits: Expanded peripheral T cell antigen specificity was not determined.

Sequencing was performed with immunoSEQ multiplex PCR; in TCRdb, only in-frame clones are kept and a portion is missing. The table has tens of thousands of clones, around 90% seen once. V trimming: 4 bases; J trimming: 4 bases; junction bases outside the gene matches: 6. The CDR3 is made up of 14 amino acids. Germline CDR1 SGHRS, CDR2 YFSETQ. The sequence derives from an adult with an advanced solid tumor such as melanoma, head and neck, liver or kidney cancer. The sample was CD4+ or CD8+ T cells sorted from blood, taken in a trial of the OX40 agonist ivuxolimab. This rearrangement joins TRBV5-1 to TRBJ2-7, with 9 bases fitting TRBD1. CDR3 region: CASSARDRVYEQYF. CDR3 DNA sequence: TGCGCCAGCAGCGCCCGGGACAGGGTATACGAGCAGTACTTC.